Below are 24 T cell receptor beta chains sequenced from a single sample in a study of Ad26.COV2.S vaccination and SARS-CoV-2 variants. Generated by immunoSEQ multiplex PCR, the TCRdb table keeps only in-frame clones and is missing some. The data contain roughly 400,000 clones, around nine tenths of them seen just once; the ten biggest clones take up 1.5% to 2%. Described treatment: some 19 received Ad26.COV2.S at low or high dose, single or two shots; about 5 received placebo; per-sample allocation not given. All samples were drawn on day 63, counting from the first vaccine or placebo injection. Sample: peripheral blood, taken in a trial of Ad26.COV2.S vaccine versus placebo. The receptor source for this set is a person aged 18-65 years who received the Ad26.COV2.S COVID-19 vaccine or a placebo.

The V call is TRBV4-1, the J call TRBJ1-2; 8 positions match TRBD1. Germline CDR1 and CDR2: MGHRA and YSYEKL. The CDR3 runs to 17 residues. V gave up 2 bases and J gave up 4 bases; unmatched junction bases: 12. The CDR3, as DNA: TGCGCCAGCAGCCAATGGACAGGGAGTTCCGTTGGCTATGGCTACACCTTC. It translates to CASSQWTGSSVGYGYTF.

This clone was counted a single time. The chain uses TRBV19 and TRBJ2-1; D may be TRBD1 or TRBD2 (5 bases each). The CDR3 loop spans 15 amino acids. The germline V and J ends were trimmed by 2 bases and 0 bases, with 8 bases remaining between them. CDR1 and CDR2 from the germline V gene are LNHDA and SQIVND (reference sequence). This CDR3 reads CASSIRDGSYNEQFF. CDR3 sequence (DNA): TGTGCCAGTAGTATAAGGGACGGCTCCTACAATGAGCAGTTCTTC.

This clone was seen a single time. The V call is TRBV28, the J call TRBJ1-1; D is uncertain. In germline, CDR1 is MDHEN, CDR2 SYDVKM. The V and J ends lost 5 bases and 1 base respectively, with 11 bases between them. This CDR3 region has 14 residues. Here the CDR3 DNA reads TGTGCCAGCAGTGTATACGCGGGGAACACTGAAGCTTTCTTT. It encodes CASSVYAGNTEAFF.

This chain uses TRBV14 with TRBJ2-4; TRBD1 matches at 7 bases. V lost 3 bases and J lost 1; bases outside the gene matches: 3. This CDR3 has 15 amino acids. The V gene's germline CDR1 is SGHDN and CDR2 FVKESK. For the CDR3, the DNA is TGTGCCAGCAGCCAGCTGACAGGGGCCAAAAACATTCAGTACTTC. This encodes CASSQLTGAKNIQYF.

This clone was seen just once. The chain combines TRBV10-1 with TRBJ1-2, with a tentative D call TRBD1 (6 bases). V was clipped by 6 bases and J by 8 bases, with 16 bases between them. Germline CDR1 is WNHNN and CDR2 is SYGVQD (reference sequence). The CDR3 totals 13 residues. CDR3 loop: CASSVRGARGYTF. The CDR3 DNA follows: TGCGCCAGCAGCGTCCGGGGGGCGAGGGGCTACACCTTC.

The chain recombines TRBV5-8 with TRBJ1-5; weak D call: TRBD1 (6 bases). The CDR3 runs to 15 residues. V was shortened by 4 bases and J by 5 bases, with 16 bases between the two germline ends. Per the germline V gene, CDR1 is SGHTS and CDR2 is YDEGEE. CDR3 sequence: CASSPTGTNYQPQHF. The DNA of the CDR3 is TGTGCCAGCAGCCCGACAGGAACCAATTATCAGCCCCAGCATTTT.

The chain joins TRBV4-3 to TRBJ2-7; D unresolved. V lost 0 bases and J 0 bases, leaving 12 bases between the germline ends. CDR1 and CDR2 (germline): LGHNA, YSLEER. The CDR3 is 16 amino acids. CDR3 in DNA: TGCGCCAGCAGCCAAGAATCTTCCGCACCCTCCTACGAGCAGTACTTC. Its translation is CASSQESSAPSYEQYF.

V usage is TRBV10-3 and J usage is TRBJ1-3, with a tentative D call TRBD1 (5 bases). From germline, CDR1 is ENHRY and CDR2 SYGVKD. The CDR3 runs to 15 residues. Trimming cost V 10 bases and J 0 bases, with 16 bases left between them. The CDR3 coding sequence is TGTGCCACCGACCCGGGACGGAGCTCTGGAAACACCATATATTTT. Protein sequence: CATDPGRSSGNTIYF.

CDR3 coding DNA: TGTGCCAGCTATAGGCCCGGAGGGGGAACTGAAGCTTTCTTT. Protein: CASYRPGGGTEAFF. J is TRBJ1-1 and V is TRBV28; D may be TRBD1 (6 bases). The CDR3 loop spans 14 amino acids. The germline V gene has CDR1 MDHEN and CDR2 SYDVKM. Trimming took off 8 bases at V and 5 bases at J, with 18 bases between the two ends.

The chain has TRBV18 and TRBJ2-1; D is ambiguous. Germline CDR1 and CDR2: KGHSH and LQKENI. The CDR3 sequence is 13 residues long. V lost 2 bases, J lost 8 bases, and 10 bases lay in between. CDR3 coding DNA: TGTGCCAGCTCACCATTCTGGGCCGATGAGCAGTTCTTC. Protein product: CASSPFWADEQFF.

The chain is built from TRBV2 and TRBJ2-6; 9 bases match TRBD1. This CDR3 has 18 residues. V shed 4 bases, J shed 0 bases, and the junction held 7 bases outside the gene matches. The V gene's germline CDR1 is SNHLY and CDR2 FYNNEI. In nucleotides, the CDR3 is TGTGCCAGCAGTGGTTCGGGACAGGGATTCTCTGGGGCCAACGTCCTGACTTTC. It yields the protein CASSGSGQGFSGANVLTF.

This CDR3 is CASSLGQVGDTQYF. The CDR3, as DNA: TGTGCCAGCAGCTTGGGACAGGTCGGAGATACGCAGTATTTT. V and J are TRBV7-8 and TRBJ2-3, with TRBD1 identical over 8 bases. The ends lost 3 bases at V and 5 bases at J; junction bases unmatched: 4. This CDR3 region has 14 residues. Germline-derived CDR1 and CDR2 are SGHVS and FQNEAQ.

This clone was seen a handful of times. The chain combines TRBV18 with TRBJ1-2; 8 nucleotides match TRBD1. Per the germline V gene, CDR1 is KGHSH and CDR2 is LQKENI. The CDR3 totals 15 residues. Losses at the gene ends were 2 bases for V and 6 bases for J; bases not matched to a gene: 8. Written as DNA, the CDR3 is TGTGCCAGCTCACCATTTTCCCAGGGGGCGGATGGCTACACCTTC. It codes for CASSPFSQGADGYTF.

This clone was counted once. The chain carries TRBV7-2 and TRBJ1-2; maybe TRBD1 (6 bases). The germline V gene has CDR1 SGHTA and CDR2 FQGNSA. The CDR3 length is 14 residues. The V gene lost 7 bases and the J gene lost 3 bases, with 15 bases spanning the gap. CDR3 DNA sequence: TGTGCCAGCAAGGGACACTTTTCCCACTATGGCTACACCTTC. Translated, it gives CASKGHFSHYGYTF.

The rearrangement links TRBV28 to TRBJ1-2, with a tentative D call TRBD1 (5 bases). Germline loops: CDR1 MDHEN, CDR2 SYDVKM. Trimming took 3 bases from V and 4 from J, leaving 9 bases between them. This CDR3 spans 13 amino acids. CDR3 in DNA: TGTGCCAGCAGTTTTGTCGGGGGCTATGGCTACACCTTC. Translating it yields CASSFVGGYGYTF.

The V and J genes are TRBV5-1 and TRBJ2-1; no definite D call. This CDR3 region has 15 residues. The germline gives CDR1 SGHRS, CDR2 YFSETQ. The ends were cut back, 8 bases at V and 8 bases at J, with 23 bases in the middle. CDR3 protein: CASSPDGQKKDEQFF. The DNA for the CDR3 is TGCGCCAGTTCCCCTGACGGGCAGAAAAAGGATGAGCAGTTCTTC.

V is TRBV7-2 and J is TRBJ2-7, with 16 nucleotides matching TRBD2. The CDR3 loop spans 17 amino acids. V gave up 5 bases and J gave up 11 bases; unmatched junction bases: 15. Germline V CDR1 and CDR2: SGHTA, FQGNSA. The CDR3 here is CASSTQPPGLAGGPEYF. In nucleotides, the CDR3 is TGTGCCAGCAGCACCCAACCTCCGGGACTAGCGGGAGGGCCGGAGTACTTC.

This chain joins TRBV30 and TRBJ1-1, with a tentative D call TRBD1 (6 bases). Trimming took 2 bases from V and 3 from J, leaving 10 bases between them. The V gene's germline CDR1 is GTSNPN and CDR2 SVGIG (reference sequence). This CDR3 contains 13 residues. DNA for the CDR3: TGTGCCTGGAGTAACAGGGTCTACACTGAAGCTTTCTTT. It is translated as CAWSNRVYTEAFF.

This chain links TRBV11-1 with TRBJ2-1; TRBD2 matches at 13 bases. The CDR3 spans 15 residues. V dropped 3 bases and J dropped 7; count of bases not matched to a gene: 3. The germline CDR1 and CDR2 sequences are SGHAT and FQDESV (reference sequence). The CDR3 DNA reads TGTGCCAGCAGCTTGGGACTAGCGGGAAGGAATGAGCAGTTCTTC. Protein sequence: CASSLGLAGRNEQFF.

V usage is TRBV4-2 and J usage is TRBJ2-1; TRBD2 might be the D (5 bases). The germline V gene encodes CDR1 LGHNA and CDR2 YNFKEQ. V was pared by 0 bases and J by 12 bases, with 9 bases between. CDR3 size: 12 residues. The CDR3: CASSQDVSVQFF. Here the CDR3 DNA reads TGTGCCAGCAGCCAAGACGTTAGCGTGCAGTTCTTC.

The rearrangement joins TRBV28 to TRBJ2-3; D may match TRBD1 or TRBD2 (6 bases each). Germline lookup yields CDR1 MDHEN and CDR2 SYDVKM. Trimming pared 7 bases from V and 0 bases from J, leaving 14 bases between. The CDR3 covers 15 residues. CDR3 coding DNA: TGTGCCAGCAACGAAGGGGGGTCTAGCACAGATACGCAGTATTTT. Protein product: CASNEGGSSTDTQYF.

The chain is built from TRBV19 and TRBJ1-5, with unresolved D. V was trimmed by 6 bases and J by 0 bases, leaving 12 bases between them. The V gene's germline CDR1 is LNHDA and CDR2 SQIVND (reference sequence). CDR3 length equals 15 residues. The CDR3 bases are TGTGCCAGTAGGGAACGCGGGAATAGCAATCAGCCCCAGCATTTT. Residues: CASRERGNSNQPQHF.

V gene TRBV6-5 combines with J gene TRBJ1-5; no clear D gene. Germline V gene sequence: CDR1 MNHEY, CDR2 SVGAGI. Trimming shortened V by 6 bases and J by 5 bases, and 14 bases separated the two germline ends. The CDR3 is 14 amino acids. The CDR3 DNA follows: TGTGCCAGCAGCTCGGAAAGAGCGGATCAGCCCCAGCATTTT. Encoded protein: CASSSERADQPQHF.

The chain joins TRBV10-3 to TRBJ2-7, with 8 nucleotides matching TRBD2. This CDR3 contains 13 residues. The trim removed 11 bases at V and 3 bases at J, leaving 9 bases unmatched. Per the germline V gene, CDR1 is ENHRY and CDR2 is SYGVKD. Here the CDR3 DNA reads TGTGCCGCCAGCCCGGGACTAGGCTACGAGCAGTACTTC. This sequence encodes CAASPGLGYEQYF.